This is a list of T cell receptor beta chains from one sample in a study of graft-versus-host responses after intestinal transplantation. Sequencing used immunoSEQ multiplex PCR; TCRdb keeps in-frame clones, though not all of them. This table holds about 110,000 clones, just over 90% found once. No antigens are known for them. The specimen comprised unstimulated CD4+ T cells sorted from spleen or lymph node cells, sampled before transplant. The origin of the receptors is a human donor who was the organ donor for an intestinal transplant. Each CDR3 is given with its conserved first and last residue. A D gene is named only where the DNA matches it firmly. Rows may omit the clone size; those that give it use once, few, many or a size class.

D: TRBD1
size: -
J: TRBJ1-1
V: TRBV6-5
DNA: TGTGCCAGCAGACCCACAGGGGGAAGTACTGAAGCTTTCTTT
CDR3: CASRPTGGSTEAFF

D: -
size: -
J: TRBJ1-3
V: TRBV29-1
DNA: TGCAGCGTTATCGGGCCCGGCTCTGGAAACACCATATATTTT
CDR3: CSVIGPGSGNTIYF

D: -
size: -
J: TRBJ1-4
V: TRBV19
DNA: TGTGCCAGTGCTGACACGTCTTGGAAAAAACTGTTTTTT
CDR3: CASADTSWKKLFF

D: -
size: few
J: TRBJ2-1
V: TRBV5-5
DNA: TGTGCCAGCAGCTTGAAAGGGGCCAATGAGCAGTTCTTC
CDR3: CASSLKGANEQFF

D: -
size: -
J: TRBJ2-7
V: TRBV18
DNA: TGTGCCAGCTCACCAGATCTGGGTAGGCGGCCCTACGAGCAGTACTTC
CDR3: CASSPDLGRRPYEQYF

D: -
size: -
J: TRBJ1-1
V: TRBV2
DNA: TGTGCCAGCAGTCCCAGGAACACTGAAGCTTTCTTT
CDR3: CASSPRNTEAFF

D: TRBD1
size: once
J: TRBJ1-5
V: TRBV23-1
DNA: TGCGCCAGCAGTCGCGACTACGACAGGGGAGCGAGAGACAATCAGCCCCAGCATTTT
CDR3: CASSRDYDRGARDNQPQHF

D: -
size: -
J: TRBJ2-3
V: TRBV10-3
DNA: TGTGCCATCGCTAATGCAGGCACAGATACGCAGTATTTT
CDR3: CAIANAGTDTQYF

D: TRBD1
size: -
J: TRBJ2-5
V: TRBV5-5
DNA: TGTGCCAGCAGCTATGACAGGGTCGTAGAGACCCAGTACTTC
CDR3: CASSYDRVVETQYF

D: -
size: -
J: TRBJ1-2
V: TRBV10-2
DNA: TGCGCCAGCAGTGACCTCGGCTATGGCTACACCTTC
CDR3: CASSDLGYGYTF

D: -
size: -
J: TRBJ2-3
V: TRBV9
DNA: TGTGCCAGCAGCCTCCCCGTGGAGGATACGCAGTATTTT
CDR3: CASSLPVEDTQYF